These 22 T cell receptor beta chains originate from one sample sequenced in a study of ipilimumab plus nivolumab after autologous stem cell transplantation. TCRdb keeps only in-frame clones here, not all; method: immunoSEQ multiplex PCR. The sample lists some 87,000 clones; around 80% were seen once. The material was PBMCs, obtained in a trial of ipilimumab plus nivolumab as post-transplant consolidation. The origin of the receptors is a male donor with diffuse large B-cell lymphoma.

J is TRBJ2-7 and V is TRBV4-2; no clear D. The V end was cut by 5 bases, the J end by 0 bases, with 17 bases between. Germline values: CDR1 LGHNA, CDR2 YNFKEQ. This CDR3 spans 16 amino acids. CDR3 sequence: CASSKGTSDASYEQYF. CDR3 DNA: TGTGCCAGCAGCAAAGGTACCTCGGACGCCTCCTACGAGCAGTACTTC.

This chain joins TRBV15 and TRBJ2-3, with 7 nucleotides matching TRBD2. Germline CDR1 reads LNHNV; CDR2 reads YYDKDF (reference sequence). CDR3 size: 18 residues. V was pared by 4 bases and J by 0 bases, with 13 bases of the junction left unmatched. The CDR3 region has the DNA TGTGCCACCAGCACTTCCGGGACTAACGGGCGGAGCACAGATACGCAGTATTTT. Residues: CATSTSGTNGRSTDTQYF. Combining the CDR3 with reference TRBV15 and TRBJ2-3 gives the whole variable domain DAMVIQNPRYQVTQFGKPVTLSCSQTLNHNVMYWYQQKSSQAPKLLFHYYDKDFNNEADTPDNFQSRRPNTSFCFLDIRSPGLGDTAMYLCATSTSGTNGRSTDTQYFGPGTRLTVL.

The V and J genes are TRBV4-2 and TRBJ1-6; possibly TRBD1 for D (6 bases). Germline assignment: CDR1 LGHNA and CDR2 YNFKEQ. This CDR3 region has 14 residues. V lost 5 bases and J 8 bases, leaving 13 bases between the germline ends. The CDR3 nucleotides are TGTGCCAGCAGCGTACAGGGTTCTGATTCACCCCTCCACTTT. This encodes CASSVQGSDSPLHF.

This sequence joins TRBV7-9 and TRBJ2-7; D unclear. This CDR3 comprises 13 residues. Germline V gene sequence: CDR1 SEHNR, CDR2 FQNEAQ (reference sequence). V lost 1 base and J 4 bases, leaving 8 bases between the germline ends. The CDR3 nucleotides are TGTGCCAGCAGCTTAGTGCTGGGGTACGAGCAGTACTTC. It is translated as CASSLVLGYEQYF.

This chain connects TRBV30 to TRBJ1-4, with a tentative D call TRBD1 (5 bases). Germline V gives CDR1 GTSNPN, CDR2 SVGIG (reference sequence). Trimming pared 8 bases from V and 5 bases from J, leaving 9 bases between. The CDR3 is 11 amino acids. The DNA for the CDR3 is TGTGCCGGGACGGAAAATGAAAAACTGTTTTTT. Translating it yields CAGTENEKLFF.

The gene calls are TRBV15 and TRBJ2-7; unclear D gene. Trimming took 0 bases from V and 4 from J, leaving 4 bases between them. CDR1 is LNHNV and CDR2 is YYDKDF in the germline V gene (reference sequence). The CDR3 has 12 residues. CDR3 DNA sequence: TGTGCCACCAGCAGAGATCATTACGAGCAGTACTTC. The encoded protein is CATSRDHYEQYF.

V is TRBV6-5 and J is TRBJ1-4; D is ambiguous. Germline assignment: CDR1 MNHEY and CDR2 SVGAGI. CDR3 size: 12 residues. V dropped 5 bases and J dropped 5 bases, with 6 bases sitting between them. CDR3 sequence reads: CASSPSNEKLFF. For the CDR3, the DNA is TGTGCCAGCAGTCCCTCGAATGAAAAACTGTTTTTT.

The chain has TRBV10-3 and TRBJ2-6, with D perhaps TRBD1 (5 bases). V lost 10 bases and J lost 0, with 7 bases in between. This CDR3 spans 13 amino acids. Germline assignment: CDR1 ENHRY and CDR2 SYGVKD. CDR3 bases: TGTGCCACCCAGGGCTCTGGGGCCAACGTCCTGACTTTC. Its translation is CATQGSGANVLTF.

This chain uses TRBV4-1 with TRBJ2-5; 15 bases fit TRBD2. The CDR3 is 21 amino acids. V was pared by 6 bases and J by 2 bases, with 19 bases of the junction left unmatched. Per the germline V gene, CDR1 is MGHRA and CDR2 is YSYEKL. Written as DNA, the CDR3 is TGCGCCAGCAGGCGAGGAGTTGGACTAGCGGGGGGGCAGGCCGGGCAAGAGACCCAGTACTTC. It specifies CASRRGVGLAGGQAGQETQYF.

The chain recombines TRBV6-4 with TRBJ1-4; perhaps TRBD1 as D (5 bases). The CDR3 spans 15 residues. Germline values: CDR1 MRHNA, CDR2 SNTAGT. The V end lost 0 bases, the J end lost 5 bases, and 10 bases lay between the germline ends. The CDR3 spells CASSDSRGMNEKLFF. The CDR3 DNA is TGTGCCAGCAGTGACTCGAGGGGAATGAATGAAAAACTGTTTTTT.

The chain carries TRBV7-2 and TRBJ1-5; tentatively, D is TRBD1 (6 bases). The V end was cut by 6 bases, the J end by 3 bases, with 12 bases between. Germline V gene lookup returns CDR1 SGHTA and CDR2 FQGNSA. CDR3 size: 14 residues. CDR3 DNA: TGTGCCAGCAGGGGCGGGGGCTTCAATCAGCCCCAGCATTTT. Translation gives CASRGGGFNQPQHF.

This clone was counted only a few times. The rearrangement joins TRBV5-8 to TRBJ1-4; D call uncertain. The length of the CDR3 is 14 residues. The V gene lost 3 bases and the J gene lost 8 bases, with 14 bases spanning the gap. Germline V gene lookup returns CDR1 SGHTS and CDR2 YDEGEE. The CDR3 sequence: CASSSTPWEEKLFF. CDR3 DNA: TGTGCCAGCAGCTCGACACCATGGGAGGAAAAACTGTTTTTT.

This chain joins TRBV5-8 and TRBJ2-7; no firm D call. The germline V gene encodes CDR1 SGHTS and CDR2 YDEGEE. The CDR3 is made up of 16 amino acids. V lost 0 bases and J 2 bases, leaving 15 bases between the germline ends. Written as DNA, the CDR3 is TGTGCCAGCAGCTTGGGAAGCCAGGTGCGGACCTACGAGCAGTACTTC. Translated: CASSLGSQVRTYEQYF.

The rearrangement joins TRBV6-6 to TRBJ2-3, with 13 bases aligning to TRBD2. CDR1 is MNHNY and CDR2 is SVGAGI in the germline V gene (reference sequence). CDR3 length: 16 amino acids. J gave up 4 bases and V 6 bases, and 7 bases lay outside the gene matches. In DNA form, the CDR3 reads TGTGCCAGCAGCCATGAACTAGCGGGGGGGCCAGATACGCAGTATTTT. Its protein is CASSHELAGGPDTQYF.

The rearrangement joins TRBV5-1 to TRBJ1-2, with a weak D call TRBD1 (5 bases). Germline CDR1 is SGHRS and CDR2 is YFSETQ. V was cut by 0 bases and J by 7 bases, with 13 bases left in between. The CDR3 loop spans 14 amino acids. The CDR3: CASSLGGAGSGYTF. CDR3 nucleotide sequence: TGCGCCAGCAGCTTGGGAGGGGCAGGGTCTGGCTACACCTTC.

The chain recombines TRBV5-1 with TRBJ1-1, with D uncertain. Germline lookup yields CDR1 SGHRS and CDR2 YFSETQ. The CDR3 spans 13 residues. The V and J ends lost 1 base and 7 bases respectively, with 11 bases between them. The CDR3 spells CASSLMAGGEAFF. The CDR3 nucleotides read TGCGCCAGCAGCTTGATGGCGGGTGGTGAAGCTTTCTTT.

This clone was counted once. The rearrangement uses TRBV2 and TRBJ2-7; the match to TRBD1 covers 8 bases. V dropped 10 bases and J dropped 1; count of bases not matched to a gene: 6. This CDR3 contains 13 residues. Germline V gives CDR1 SNHLY, CDR2 FYNNEI. The CDR3 sequence is CATIRTGSYEQYF. The CDR3 bases are TGTGCCACCATAAGGACAGGGTCCTACGAGCAGTACTTC.

The chain couples TRBV9 to TRBJ2-5, with 12 bases fitting TRBD2. The trim removed 0 bases at V and 7 bases at J, leaving 7 bases unmatched. Germline CDR1 is SGDLS and CDR2 is YYNGEE. This CDR3 comprises 16 residues. CDR3 sequence reads: CASSVGSSGGATTQYF. CDR3 nucleotide sequence: TGTGCCAGCAGCGTAGGGTCTAGCGGGGGGGCCACGACCCAGTACTTC.

The chain recombines TRBV4-1 with TRBJ1-1; D call uncertain. The CDR3 is made up of 13 amino acids. The V and J ends lost 0 bases and 6 bases respectively, with 8 bases between them. Germline V lookup: CDR1 MGHRA, CDR2 YSYEKL. CDR3 in DNA: TGCGCCAGCAGCCAAGACAGGATTCCTGAAGCTTTCTTT. The encoded protein is CASSQDRIPEAFF.

V usage is TRBV6-5 and J usage is TRBJ1-1; D gene ambiguous. The CDR3 sequence is 15 residues long. Germline values: CDR1 MNHEY, CDR2 SVGAGI. Trimming removed 5 bases at V and 0 bases at J, with 13 bases between. CDR3 bases: TGTGCCAGCAGTAAATCGGGAAACATGAACACTGAAGCTTTCTTT. It yields the protein CASSKSGNMNTEAFF.

The gene calls are TRBV18 and TRBJ1-2; 8 bases fit TRBD1. Germline V gives CDR1 KGHSH, CDR2 LQKENI. Unmatched junction bases numbered 6, after V lost 5 bases and J lost 4 bases. The CDR3 contains 14 residues. The CDR3 loop reads CASSSSGGSYGYTF. The CDR3 region has the DNA TGTGCCAGCTCAAGTTCAGGGGGCAGCTATGGCTACACCTTC.

The chain combines TRBV18 with TRBJ2-2; tentatively, D is TRBD2 (5 bases). Trimming shortened V by 3 bases and J by 1 base, and 18 bases separated the two germline ends. The CDR3 has 18 residues. CDR1 is KGHSH, CDR2 LQKENI, per germline. Here the CDR3 reads CASSPSREDFLNTGELFF. The CDR3 bases are TGTGCCAGCTCACCGAGTCGAGAGGACTTCTTGAACACCGGGGAGCTGTTTTTT. Supplemented by reference TRBV18 and TRBJ2-2, the full variable domain reads NAGVMQNPRHLVRRRGQEARLRCSPMKGHSHVYWYRQLPEEGLKFMVYLQKENIIDESGMPKERFSAEFPKEGPSILRIQQVVRGDSAAYFCASSPSREDFLNTGELFFGEGSRLTVL.